This is a list of T cell receptor beta chains from one sample in a study of blood T cell repertoires in COVID-19. TCRdb's copy holds only in-frame clones and misses some; the assay was immunoSEQ multiplex PCR. The profile shows a few hundred thousand clones, around 87% of them singletons. The sample was peripheral blood. These receptors all stem from a woman between 50 and 59 years old with acute or convalescent COVID-19. Both conserved end residues are part of each CDR3. A D gene is named only where the DNA matches it firmly. Clone size is not always given. Where it is, it says once, few, many or a class for expanded clones.

d_call,j_call,v_call,clone_size,cdr3_nt,cdr3_aa
-,TRBJ2-7,TRBV5-5,-,TGTGCCAGCAGCCTGGGAGGTGGGAGAAACTACGAGCAGTACTTC,CASSLGGGRNYEQYF
-,TRBJ1-1,TRBV4-2,-,TGTGCCAGCAGCCCCTCGGGGGAGGGGAGACGGGACACTGAAGCTTTCTTT,CASSPSGEGRRDTEAFF
-,TRBJ2-3,TRBV6-4,-,TGTGCCAGCAGTGAGGGGCCAAACACAGATACGCAGTATTTT,CASSEGPNTDTQYF
TRBD2,TRBJ2-5,TRBV5-1,-,TGCGCCAGCAGCCCGTACCCGGGACTAGCTGTGGCCCAGTACTTC,CASSPYPGLAVAQYF
-,TRBJ2-1,TRBV5-4,-,TGTGCCAGCAGCTTAAGGGGTGAGCAGTTCTTC,CASSLRGEQFF
-,TRBJ2-7,TRBV5-4,-,TGTGCCAGCAGACGTGACAACTCCTACGAGCAGTACTTC,CASRRDNSYEQYF
TRBD1,TRBJ1-2,TRBV6-1,-,TGTGCCAGCAGTGAAGAGGGACAGTGGATTTATGGCTACACCTTC,CASSEEGQWIYGYTF
-,TRBJ2-1,TRBV28,-,TGTGCCAGCAGTTTCTGGGCGCTTCAATCCTACAATGAGCAGTTCTTC,CASSFWALQSYNEQFF
-,TRBJ1-6,TRBV28,-,TGTGCCAGCAGGAATCGAGTAAACTCCTATAATTCACCCCTCCACTTT,CASRNRVNSYNSPLHF
TRBD1,TRBJ2-5,TRBV27,-,TGTGCCAGCTGGACAGGGGCGGGGGAGACCCAGTACTTC,CASWTGAGETQYF
-,TRBJ1-1,TRBV12-2,once,TGTGCAAGTCGCTTCGGTCACAGGGGTGGTTTGGGGTCTGAAGCTTTCTTT,CASRFGHRGGLGSEAFF
TRBD2,TRBJ2-5,TRBV5-1,once,TGCGCCAGCAGCGCAGGGACTAGCGCCAACCAAGAGACCCAGTACTTC,CASSAGTSANQETQYF
-,TRBJ1-5,TRBV27,-,TGTGCCAGCAGTCCCTCCGTGAGGAGCAATCAGCCCCAGCATTTT,CASSPSVRSNQPQHF
-,TRBJ2-7,TRBV27,-,TGTGCCAGCAGTTTAGAGGGAGGGGACACCAGCTCCTACGAGCAGTACTTC,CASSLEGGDTSSYEQYF
TRBD2,TRBJ2-1,TRBV4-1,-,TGCGCCAGCAGCCATCCCCTTCTAGCGGGAAAAGACAATGAGCAGTTCTTC,CASSHPLLAGKDNEQFF
-,TRBJ2-7,TRBV11-3,-,TGTGCCAGCAGCTCGACTAGTCCCTTGGACGAGCAGTACTTC,CASSSTSPLDEQYF
-,TRBJ2-5,TRBV5-5,-,TGTGCCAGCAGCTTGGATACAAACCAAGAGACCCAGTACTTC,CASSLDTNQETQYF
TRBD1,TRBJ1-5,TRBV4-2,once,TGTGCCAGCAGCTACAGGCTGGGACAGGGGGATCAGCCCCAGCATTTT,CASSYRLGQGDQPQHF
TRBD1,TRBJ2-3,TRBV9,-,TGTGCCAGCACGGAGACAGGGGCCGCAGATACGCAGTATTTT,CASTETGAADTQYF
-,TRBJ1-5,TRBV7-2,-,TGTGCCAGCAGCTTATGGTCCAGCGTCAATCAGCCCCAGCATTTT,CASSLWSSVNQPQHF
TRBD1,TRBJ2-4,TRBV7-2,-,TGTGCCAGCACCCCCCGACAGGGGGCGGGCATTCAGTACTTC,CASTPRQGAGIQYF
TRBD1,TRBJ2-2,TRBV7-3,-,TGTGCCAGCAGCAGGGACAGGGGGGACACCGGGGAGCTGTTTTTT,CASSRDRGDTGELFF
-,TRBJ1-6,TRBV9,-,TGTGCCAGCAGCAGACAGACGAATTCACCCCTCCACTTT,CASSRQTNSPLHF
-,TRBJ2-7,TRBV18,-,TGTGCCAGCTCAGGGTGGAGCTCCTACGAGCAGTACTTC,CASSGWSSYEQYF
TRBD1,TRBJ1-5,TRBV28,-,TGTGCCAGCAGGGCGGGAGGGGGCGCGGGTCAGCCCCAGCATTTT,CASRAGGGAGQPQHF
TRBD1,TRBJ2-7,TRBV29-1,-,TGCAGCGTTTCACAGGGGGCGCGGGAGCAGTACTTC,CSVSQGAREQYF
TRBD2,TRBJ2-7,TRBV28,-,TGTGCCAGCAGTAGTACCCTCGGGAGGTACGAGCAGTACTTC,CASSSTLGRYEQYF
TRBD1,TRBJ1-6,TRBV5-1,-,TGCGCCAACACCCTTGAAGGACAGGATCGATCCGGTAATTCACCCCTCCACTTT,CANTLEGQDRSGNSPLHF
-,TRBJ2-4,TRBV30,-,TGTGCCTGGAGTGTTTATAGGTTGAAAGGGGTCGACAAAAACATTCAGTACTTC,CAWSVYRLKGVDKNIQYF
TRBD1,TRBJ1-1,TRBV7-9,-,TGTGCCAGCAGCTTAATGTCGGGACAGCTTGAAGCTTTCTTT,CASSLMSGQLEAFF
-,TRBJ1-2,TRBV4-3,few,TGCGCCAGCAGCCAACACGGTGCTAACTATCGCTACACCTTC,CASSQHGANYRYTF
-,TRBJ2-7,TRBV2,-,TGTGCCAGCAGTGAAGTAACAGGAGTAATCTACGAGCAGTACTTC,CASSEVTGVIYEQYF
-,TRBJ1-5,TRBV19,-,TGTGCCAGTAGTATAAATAGAGTCGGGGGGCGCAGGAATCAGCCCCAGCATTTT,CASSINRVGGRRNQPQHF
-,TRBJ1-3,TRBV30,-,TGTGCCTTCCGAGTCGGAAACACCATATATTTT,CAFRVGNTIYF
TRBD2,TRBJ2-3,TRBV7-3,-,TGTGCCAGCAGCCTCCGGACGGGTTCTGGGCGGGAGGGCACAGATACGCAGTATTTT,CASSLRTGSGREGTDTQYF
TRBD2,TRBJ2-1,TRBV9,once,TGTGCCAGCAGCCATACGACTAGCGGGGATGAGCAGTTCTTC,CASSHTTSGDEQFF
-,TRBJ1-3,TRBV27,-,TGTGCCAGCAGTCCGGGGGGGCCTGGAAACACCATATATTTT,CASSPGGPGNTIYF
-,TRBJ2-1,TRBV9,once,TGTGCCAGCAACCCGGGAGCGGACTACAATGAGCAGTTCTTC,CASNPGADYNEQFF
TRBD2,TRBJ2-3,TRBV11-1,-,TGTGCCAGCAGCTTACGGACTAGCGGGAAGGGAGATACGCAGTATTTT,CASSLRTSGKGDTQYF
-,TRBJ2-7,TRBV3-1/TRBV3-2,-,TGTGCCAGCAGCCAATCAGCTAGCAGACCCTACGAGCAGTACTTC,CASSQSASRPYEQYF
-,TRBJ1-5,TRBV14,-,TGTGCCAGCAGCCCATTCAGGAAATACAATCAGCCCCAGCATTTT,CASSPFRKYNQPQHF
TRBD2,TRBJ2-1,TRBV2,-,TGTGCCAGCGAGCGGGGTGGCTCCTACAATGAGCAGTTCTTC,CASERGGSYNEQFF
TRBD1,TRBJ2-5,TRBV7-3,-,TGTGCCAGCAGCCCTGGGACAGGGGGCGCGACCCAGTACTTC,CASSPGTGGATQYF
-,TRBJ1-2,TRBV7-6,once,TGTGCCAGCACACCTATCAGGGTGCGTTTTGGTACGGACTATGGCTACACCTTC,CASTPIRVRFGTDYGYTF
TRBD1,TRBJ1-2,TRBV12-3/TRBV12-4,-,TGTGCCAGCACCCCGGACAGGGTCTATGGCTACACCTTC,CASTPDRVYGYTF
TRBD1,TRBJ1-6,TRBV18,-,TGTGCCAGCTCACCACCCGGGACAGGGCTTAATTCACCCCTCCACTTT,CASSPPGTGLNSPLHF
TRBD1,TRBJ1-6,TRBV3-1/TRBV3-2,few,TGTGCCAGCAGGGACAGGGACAATTCACCCCTCCACTTT,CASRDRDNSPLHF
TRBD2,TRBJ2-2,TRBV4-1,-,TGCGCCAGCAGTCAAGGACGACTAGCGGGAGAAGGCACCGGGGAGCTGTTTTTT,CASSQGRLAGEGTGELFF
-,TRBJ2-6,TRBV27,-,TGTGCCAGCAGTTCAAGGACAGCGCCCTACTCTGGGGCCAACGTCCTGACTTTC,CASSSRTAPYSGANVLTF
-,TRBJ1-4,TRBV11-3,once,TGTGCCAGCAGCCTTGCCCTTGGGCAGATTTCAACTAATGAAAAACTGTTTTTT,CASSLALGQISTNEKLFF
-,TRBJ2-7,TRBV4-3,-,TGCGCCAGCAGCCAAGATAGAGGGCGTTCCTACGAGCAGTACTTC,CASSQDRGRSYEQYF